These 19 T cell receptor beta chains originate from one sample sequenced in a study of blood T cells in healthy people across ages. A sample-barcoded 5' primer and a J-beta primer mix were used in a second PCR of about 7 to 12 cycles. MiXCR, applied by TCRdb to the 5' RACE reads, yields one record per CDR3 protein. The data hold about 1 million distinct CDR3 sequences, with around 43% observed a single time. Sequences were obtained from blood. The receptors derive from a woman in her fifties or sixties in good health.

This clonotype showed up many times. J is TRBJ1-6 and V is TRBV20-1; perhaps TRBD1 as D (6 bases). CDR1 is DFQATT and CDR2 is SNEGSKA in the germline V gene (reference sequence). CDR3 length: 14 amino acids. V dropped 1 base and J dropped 7 bases, with 11 bases sitting between them. DNA for the CDR3: TGCAGTGCTAGAGTGTATAGGGGGAATTCACCCCTCCACTTT. This codes for CSARVYRGNSPLHF.

This chain links TRBV5-4 with TRBJ2-1; 13 bases are a match to TRBD2. The ends lost 4 bases at V and 1 base at J; junction bases unmatched: 5. Per germline, CDR1 SGHNT and CDR2 YYREEE (reference sequence). The CDR3 spans 17 residues. CDR3 nucleotides: TGTGCCAGCAGCCCCGGGACTAGCGGGGCGTCCTACAATGAGCAGTTCTTC. Its translation is CASSPGTSGASYNEQFF.

This clonotype was counted a few times. The chain couples TRBV28 to TRBJ1-2; 10 bases are a match to TRBD1. V lost 4 bases and J lost 3; bases outside the gene matches: 5. This CDR3 has 15 amino acids. Germline CDR1 and CDR2: MDHEN and SYDVKM. CDR3 coding DNA: TGTGCCAGCAGTTCCGAGGACAGGGGGGACTATGGCTACACCTTC. Translating gives CASSSEDRGDYGYTF.

The chain is built from TRBV20-1 and TRBJ2-5; TRBD2 matches at 7 bases. The CDR3 sequence is 15 residues long. Trimming at V came to 6 bases and at J to 11 bases, leaving 21 bases not matched to a gene. Per germline, CDR1 DFQATT and CDR2 SNEGSKA (reference sequence). The CDR3 coding sequence is TGCAGTGCGATCCTCGGCGGGAGCTACGGAAATGAGCAGTACTTC. As protein: CSAILGGSYGNEQYF.

This clonotype occurred once. This sequence joins TRBV29-1 and TRBJ2-1, with D tentatively TRBD2 (6 bases). There are 14 residues in the CDR3. V lost 2 bases and J 2 bases, leaving 10 bases between the germline ends. The germline V gene encodes CDR1 SQVTM and CDR2 ANQGSEA. CDR3 DNA: TGCAGCGTTGAATCGGGGGTCGCCTACAATGAGCAGTTCTTC. Translating gives CSVESGVAYNEQFF.

In its sample, this clonotype was seen once. The chain uses TRBV20-1 and TRBJ1-1; tentative D call: TRBD1 (6 bases). CDR3 length: 12 residues. V was shortened by 1 base and J by 7 bases, with 10 bases between the two germline ends. CDR1 and CDR2 (germline): DFQATT, SNEGSKA (reference sequence). CDR3 loop: CSARVQGYEAFF. DNA of the CDR3: TGCAGTGCTAGAGTACAGGGATATGAAGCTTTCTTT.

The genes are TRBV12-3 or TRBV12-4 and TRBJ2-5; the D gene could be TRBD1 or TRBD2 (5 bases each). The CDR3 extends over 14 amino acids. Trimming left V 2 bases short and J 2 bases short, with 9 bases between. CDR3 coding DNA: TGTGCCAGCAGTTTAAGGGACGTACAAGAGACCCAGTACTTC. Protein product: CASSLRDVQETQYF.

V and J are TRBV12-3 or TRBV12-4 and TRBJ1-6; no clear D. The V gene lost 2 bases and the J gene lost 9 bases, with 14 bases spanning the gap. CDR3 length: 15 amino acids. CDR3 sequence (DNA): TGTGCCAGCAGTTTATTTGATGGGTTAGGTTCACCCCTCCACTTT. This translates into CASSLFDGLGSPLHF.

The chain combines TRBV20-1 with TRBJ2-7, with TRBD2 identical over 7 bases. Germline CDR1 DFQATT, CDR2 SNEGSKA (reference sequence). The J segment lost 0 bases and the V segment lost 3 bases, leaving 8 bases of the junction unmatched. This CDR3 comprises 15 residues. The CDR3 reads CSARARGRSSYEQYF. In DNA, the CDR3 is TGCAGTGCTAGGGCTCGCGGGAGAAGCTCCTACGAGCAGTACTTC.

V usage is TRBV18 and J usage is TRBJ2-1; TRBD1 matches 7 bases. The CDR3 consists of 16 residues. Looked up from germline, CDR1 is KGHSH and CDR2 is LQKENI. V trimming: 3 bases; J trimming: 6 bases; junction bases outside the gene matches: 11. In nucleotides, the CDR3 is TGTGCCAGCTCACCCCGAGCGGCGACAGGGCCCAATGAGCAGTTCTTC. It specifies CASSPRAATGPNEQFF. Supplemented by reference TRBV18 and TRBJ2-1, the full variable domain reads NAGVMQNPRHLVRRRGQEARLRCSPMKGHSHVYWYRQLPEEGLKFMVYLQKENIIDESGMPKERFSAEFPKEGPSILRIQQVVRGDSAAYFCASSPRAATGPNEQFFGPGTRLTVL.

This clonotype appeared once. The rearrangement links TRBV11-2 to TRBJ2-1; tentatively, D is TRBD2 (5 bases). The CDR3 totals 13 residues. V gave up 7 bases and J gave up 3 bases, with 10 bases separating them. From germline, CDR1 is SGHAT and CDR2 FQNNGV. CDR3 bases: TGTGCCAGCAACACCGACTACTACAATGAGCAGTTCTTC. Translation gives CASNTDYYNEQFF. Full variable domain (outside the CDR3, taken from reference TRBV11-2 and TRBJ2-1): EAGVAQSPRYKIIEKRQSVAFWCNPISGHATLYWYQQILGQGPKLLIQFQNNGVVDDSQLPKDRFSAERLKGVDSTLKIQPAKLEDSAVYLCASNTDYYNEQFFGPGTRLTVL.

The J gene is TRBJ2-3, the V gene TRBV27, with TRBD1 matching over 11 bases. The germline CDR1 and CDR2 sequences are MNHEY and SMNVEV (reference sequence). The CDR3 length is 17 residues. V shed 0 bases and J 3 bases; nucleotides not matched to a gene: 5. The CDR3 loop reads CASSLSDRGLDTDTQYF. The CDR3 DNA is TGTGCCAGCAGTTTATCGGACAGGGGGCTCGATACAGATACGCAGTATTTT.

The chain couples TRBV12-3 or TRBV12-4 to TRBJ2-7, with 10 bases lining up with TRBD1. V gave up 2 bases and J gave up 2 bases; unmatched junction bases: 9. The length of the CDR3 is 17 residues. CDR3 region: CASSLRDRGRAPYEQYF. Here the CDR3 DNA reads TGTGCCAGCAGTTTACGGGACAGGGGCCGAGCACCCTACGAGCAGTACTTC.

The rearrangement joins TRBV9 to TRBJ2-2; TRBD1 agrees at 7 bases. With 2 bases clipped from V and 7 bases from J, the junction kept 8 bases outside the gene matches. The V gene's germline CDR1 is SGDLS and CDR2 YYNGEE. The length of the CDR3 is 15 residues. The CDR3 sequence: CASSVIRGRDGELFF. The CDR3 DNA reads as TGTGCCAGCAGCGTTATTAGGGGGCGCGACGGGGAGCTGTTTTTT.

This chain joins TRBV25-1 and TRBJ2-2, with 8 bases lining up with TRBD2. Germline V lookup: CDR1 MGHDK, CDR2 SYGVNS. CDR3 length: 16 residues. J lost 1 base, V lost 3 bases, and 4 bases had no gene match. The DNA of the CDR3 is TGTGCCAGCAGTGATTTTGCGGGAGGGAACACCGGGGAGCTGTTTTTT. Encoded protein: CASSDFAGGNTGELFF.

The CDR3 coding sequence is TGTGCCAGCAGTCCCCGACTAGCGGCTGAGCAGTACTTC. Residues: CASSPRLAAEQYF. The chain links TRBV12-3 or TRBV12-4 to TRBJ2-5; TRBD2 matches 9 bases. The CDR3 is made up of 13 amino acids. Losses at the gene ends were 5 bases for V and 11 bases for J; bases not matched to a gene: 9.

Worth noting for this clonotype: Germline is not matched at one junction end, which may reflect a read error. This chain links TRBV12-3 or TRBV12-4 with TRBJ2-1, with 7 bases fitting TRBD2. The CDR3 length is 16 residues. For the CDR3, the DNA is TGTGCTAGCAGCCCCTCCTCCGGGACTAAAGCCAATGAGCAGTTCTTC. It translates to CASSPSSGTKANEQFF.

In this sample, this clonotype turned up a few times. The chain uses TRBV4-1 and TRBJ2-5; the D gene is possibly TRBD2 (6 bases). This CDR3 is 15 amino acids long. From germline, CDR1 is MGHRA and CDR2 YSYEKL. The V and J ends lost 4 bases and 5 bases respectively, with 17 bases between them. The CDR3 loop is CASSPTGLLGETQYF. The CDR3 DNA reads as TGCGCCAGCAGCCCCACCGGACTACTTGGGGAGACCCAGTACTTC.

This clonotype showed up just a few times. The chain is built from TRBV25-1 and TRBJ1-6; D is unclear. In germline, CDR1 is MGHDK, CDR2 SYGVNS. The CDR3 is made up of 15 amino acids. V was trimmed by 4 bases and J by 10 bases, leaving 17 bases between them. CDR3: CASSGAGRAQSPLHF. The CDR3 bases are TGTGCCAGCAGTGGCGCCGGGCGGGCCCAATCACCCCTCCACTTT.